This T cell receptor beta chain was obtained from a study of regulatory and conventional T cells in RAG deficiency. The sample holds one count of this clone. As yet, its antigen is unknown. Overall study results and limits: Omenn patients showed >90% Treg-Tconv overlap and shorter CDR3 lengths. Control T-cell subsets had markedly higher Shannon entropy and lower Simpson indices than RAG-deficient patients.

The sorted conventional CD4+ T cells were CD25-low and CD127-high, with genomic DNA sequenced. Clones were read by immunoSEQ multiplex PCR, and TCRdb kept only the in-frame ones, dropping some. Seen here are 34,000 or so clones, about 70% observed once, and the top ten hold about 3.4%. Per the germline V gene, CDR1 is SGHTA and CDR2 is FQGTGA. Trimming shortened V by 6 bases and J by 1 base, and 3 bases separated the two germline ends. The CDR3 contains 12 residues. These same data were also listed under a study on regulatory T cells. That paper notes: The primer mix had 52 TRBV and 13 TRBJ primers. Patient repertoires had restricted TRB V-J pairs and skewed V and J usage, most in Tregs.

The chain combines TRBV7-3 with TRBJ2-2; D unresolved. The receptor was derived from a human donor in good health. The sequencing input was CD4+ effector T cells sorted from blood. The CDR3 region has the DNA TGTGCCAGCAGTTGGAACACCGGGGAGCTGTTTTTT. It specifies CASSWNTGELFF.